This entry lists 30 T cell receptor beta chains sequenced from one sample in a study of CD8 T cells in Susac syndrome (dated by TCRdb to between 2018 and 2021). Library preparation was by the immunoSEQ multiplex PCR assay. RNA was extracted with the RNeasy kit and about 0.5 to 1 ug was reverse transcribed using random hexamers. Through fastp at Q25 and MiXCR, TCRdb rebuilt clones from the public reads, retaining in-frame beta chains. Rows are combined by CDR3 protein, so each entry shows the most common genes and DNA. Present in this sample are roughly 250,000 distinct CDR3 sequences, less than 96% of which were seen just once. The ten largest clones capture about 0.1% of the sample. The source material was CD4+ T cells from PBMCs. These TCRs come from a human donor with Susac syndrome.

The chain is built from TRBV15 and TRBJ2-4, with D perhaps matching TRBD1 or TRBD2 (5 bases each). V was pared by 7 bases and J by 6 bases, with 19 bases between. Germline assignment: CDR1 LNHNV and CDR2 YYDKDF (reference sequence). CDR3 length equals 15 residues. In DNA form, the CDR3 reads TGTGCCACCACCTGGGACCTCAGAGGAGGAAACATTCAGTACTTC. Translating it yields CATTWDLRGGNIQYF.

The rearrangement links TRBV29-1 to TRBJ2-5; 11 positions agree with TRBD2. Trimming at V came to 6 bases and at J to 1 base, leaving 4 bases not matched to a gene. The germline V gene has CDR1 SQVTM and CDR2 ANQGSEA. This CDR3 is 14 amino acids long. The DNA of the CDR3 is TGCAGCGTAGCCGGGACTAGCGGCCAAGAGACCCAGTACTTC. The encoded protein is CSVAGTSGQETQYF.

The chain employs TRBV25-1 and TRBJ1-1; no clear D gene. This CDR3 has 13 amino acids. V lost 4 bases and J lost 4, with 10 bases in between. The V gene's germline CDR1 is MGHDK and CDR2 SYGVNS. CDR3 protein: CASSVVQGTEAFF. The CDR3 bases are TGTGCCAGCAGTGTGGTCCAAGGCACTGAAGCTTTCTTT.

For the CDR3, the DNA is TGTGCCAGCAGTCTCCAAAGACAGGGCCGGGACTATGGCTACACCTTC. It yields the protein CASSLQRQGRDYGYTF. V gene TRBV5-4 combines with J gene TRBJ1-2; 7 positions match TRBD1. This CDR3 region has 16 residues. J gave up 3 bases and V 5 bases, and 13 bases lay outside the gene matches. Germline CDR1 reads SGHNT; CDR2 reads YYREEE (reference sequence).

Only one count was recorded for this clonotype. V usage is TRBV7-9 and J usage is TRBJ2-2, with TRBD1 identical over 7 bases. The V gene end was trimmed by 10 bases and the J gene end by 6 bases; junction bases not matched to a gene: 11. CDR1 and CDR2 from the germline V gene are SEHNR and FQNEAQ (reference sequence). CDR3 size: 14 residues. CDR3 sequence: CAIPNKQGSGELFF. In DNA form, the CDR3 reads TGTGCCATCCCGAATAAACAGGGGTCCGGGGAGCTGTTTTTT.

CDR3 region: CATSRGGYGYTF. Written as DNA, the CDR3 is TGTGCCACCAGCAGGGGAGGGTATGGCTACACCTTC. The chain joins TRBV15 to TRBJ1-2; no definite D call. The CDR3 totals 12 residues. V gave up 3 bases and J gave up 5 bases, with 7 bases separating them. Per the germline V gene, CDR1 is LNHNV and CDR2 is YYDKDF (reference sequence).

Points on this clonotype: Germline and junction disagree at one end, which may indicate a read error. Written as DNA, the CDR3 is TGTGCCAGCAGTCCCGGGAGCAAAGATACGCAGTATTTT. It encodes CASSPGSKDTQYF. This rearrangement joins TRBV28 to TRBJ2-3; D perhaps matches TRBD2 (6 bases). Germline V CDR1 and CDR2: MDHEN, SYDVKM. The CDR3 has 13 amino acids.

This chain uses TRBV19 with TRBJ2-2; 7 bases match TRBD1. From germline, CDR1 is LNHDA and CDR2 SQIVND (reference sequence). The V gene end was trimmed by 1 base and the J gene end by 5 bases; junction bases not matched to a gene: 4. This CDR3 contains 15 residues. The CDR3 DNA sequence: TGTGCCAGTAGTATAGCAAAGGGGGCGACCGGGGAGCTGTTTTTT. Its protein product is CASSIAKGATGELFF.

CDR3 bases: TGTGCCTGGAGTAGTAGTAGCTCCTACAATGAGCAGTTCTTC. Its protein product is CAWSSSSSYNEQFF. This chain links TRBV30 with TRBJ2-1; D is unclear. With 2 bases removed from V and 0 bases from J, the gap between germline ends came to 8 bases. In germline, CDR1 is GTSNPN, CDR2 SVGIG (reference sequence). The CDR3 length is 14 residues.

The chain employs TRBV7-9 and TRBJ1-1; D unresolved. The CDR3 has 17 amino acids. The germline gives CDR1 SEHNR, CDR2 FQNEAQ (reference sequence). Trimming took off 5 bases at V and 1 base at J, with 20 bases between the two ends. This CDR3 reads CASSPAPFLRTNTEAFF. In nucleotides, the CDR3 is TGTGCCAGCAGCCCCGCCCCATTCCTCCGGACGAACACTGAAGCTTTCTTT.

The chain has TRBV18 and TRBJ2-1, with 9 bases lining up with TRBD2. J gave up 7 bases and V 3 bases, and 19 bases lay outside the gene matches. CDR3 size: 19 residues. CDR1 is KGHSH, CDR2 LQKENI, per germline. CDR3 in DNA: TGTGCCAGCTCACCGCCTAGCGGGAACTCCCTGAATCGGGTGAATGAGCAGTTCTTC. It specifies CASSPPSGNSLNRVNEQFF.

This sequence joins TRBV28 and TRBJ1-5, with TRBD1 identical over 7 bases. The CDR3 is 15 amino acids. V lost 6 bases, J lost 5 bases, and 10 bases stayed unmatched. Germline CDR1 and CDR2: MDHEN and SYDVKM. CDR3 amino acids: CASREGRGEYQPQHF. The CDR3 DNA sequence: TGTGCCAGCAGGGAGGGCAGGGGGGAGTATCAGCCCCAGCATTTT.

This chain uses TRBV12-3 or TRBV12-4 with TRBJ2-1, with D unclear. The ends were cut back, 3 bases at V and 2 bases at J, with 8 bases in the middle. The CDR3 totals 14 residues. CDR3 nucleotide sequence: TGTGCCAGCAGTTTCGCGGACGCCTACAATGAGCAGTTCTTC. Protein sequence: CASSFADAYNEQFF.

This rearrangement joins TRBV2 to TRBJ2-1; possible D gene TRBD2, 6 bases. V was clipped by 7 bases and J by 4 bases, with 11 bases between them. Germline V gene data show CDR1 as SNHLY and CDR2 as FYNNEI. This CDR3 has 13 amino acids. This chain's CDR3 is CASKAAGYNEQFF. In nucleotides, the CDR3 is TGTGCCAGCAAGGCCGCGGGGTACAATGAGCAGTTCTTC.

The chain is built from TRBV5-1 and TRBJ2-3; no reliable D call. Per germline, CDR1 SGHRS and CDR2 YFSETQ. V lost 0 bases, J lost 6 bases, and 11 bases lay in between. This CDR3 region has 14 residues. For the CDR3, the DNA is TGCGCCAGCAGCTTGGGATCCCCATCGGATACGCAGTATTTT. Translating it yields CASSLGSPSDTQYF. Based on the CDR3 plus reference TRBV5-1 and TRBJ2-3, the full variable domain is KAGVTQTPRYLIKTRGQQVTLSCSPISGHRSVSWYQQTPGQGLQFLFEYFSETQRNKGNFPGRFSGRQFSNSRSEMNVSTLELGDSALYLCASSLGSPSDTQYFGPGTRLTVL.

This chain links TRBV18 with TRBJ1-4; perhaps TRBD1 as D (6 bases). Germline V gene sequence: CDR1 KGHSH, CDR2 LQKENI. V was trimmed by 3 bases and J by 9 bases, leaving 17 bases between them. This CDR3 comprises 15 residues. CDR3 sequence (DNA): TGTGCCAGCTCACCGTCGGGGGGCACGGCGAAAAAACTGTTTTTT. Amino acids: CASSPSGGTAKKLFF.

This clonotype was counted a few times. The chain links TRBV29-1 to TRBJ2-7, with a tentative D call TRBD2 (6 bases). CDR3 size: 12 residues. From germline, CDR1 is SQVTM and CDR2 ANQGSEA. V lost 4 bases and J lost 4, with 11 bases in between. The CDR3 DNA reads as TGCAGCGTTGCCGGGACTGGTTACGAGCAGTACTTC. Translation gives CSVAGTGYEQYF.

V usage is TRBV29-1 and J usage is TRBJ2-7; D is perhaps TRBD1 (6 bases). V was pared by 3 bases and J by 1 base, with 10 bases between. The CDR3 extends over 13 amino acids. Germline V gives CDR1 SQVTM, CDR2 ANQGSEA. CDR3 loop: CSVDGQNSYEQYF. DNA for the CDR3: TGCAGCGTTGATGGACAGAATTCCTACGAGCAGTACTTC.

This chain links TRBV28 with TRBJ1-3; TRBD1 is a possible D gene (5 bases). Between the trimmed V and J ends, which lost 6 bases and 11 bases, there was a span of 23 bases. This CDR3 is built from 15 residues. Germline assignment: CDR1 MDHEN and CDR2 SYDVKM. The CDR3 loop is CASSRPRGAEIAIYF. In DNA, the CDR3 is TGTGCCAGCAGCCGCCCCCGGGGCGCGGAGATAGCCATATATTTT.

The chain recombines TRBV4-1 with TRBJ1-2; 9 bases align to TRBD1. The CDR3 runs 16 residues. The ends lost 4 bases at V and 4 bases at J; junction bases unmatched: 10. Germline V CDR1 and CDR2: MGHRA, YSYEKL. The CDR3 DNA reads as TGCGCCAGCAGCCTTTCTCGGACAGGGGATCCCTATGGCTACACCTTC. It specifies CASSLSRTGDPYGYTF.

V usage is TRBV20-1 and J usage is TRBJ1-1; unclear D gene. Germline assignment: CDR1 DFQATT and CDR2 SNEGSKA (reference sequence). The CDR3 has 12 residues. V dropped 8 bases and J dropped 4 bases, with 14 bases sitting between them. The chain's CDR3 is CSPRRRGTEAFF. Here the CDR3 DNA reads TGCAGTCCGCGGAGGCGCGGCACTGAAGCTTTCTTT.

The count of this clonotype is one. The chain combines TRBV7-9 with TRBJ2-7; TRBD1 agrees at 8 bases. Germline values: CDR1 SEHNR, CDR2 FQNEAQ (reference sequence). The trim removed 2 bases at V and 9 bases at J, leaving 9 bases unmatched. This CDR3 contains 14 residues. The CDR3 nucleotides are TGTGCCAGCAGCTTATCGGGACAGGCTGCAAGGCAGTACTTC. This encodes CASSLSGQAARQYF.

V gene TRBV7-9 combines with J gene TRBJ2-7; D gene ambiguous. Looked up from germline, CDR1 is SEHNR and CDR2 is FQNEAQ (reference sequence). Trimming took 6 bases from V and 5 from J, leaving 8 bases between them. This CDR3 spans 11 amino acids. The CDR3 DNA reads TGTGCCAGCAGTTCAGGCCACGAGCAGTACTTC. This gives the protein CASSSGHEQYF. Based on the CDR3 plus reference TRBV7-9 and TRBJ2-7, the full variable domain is DTGVSQNPRHKITKRGQNVTFRCDPISEHNRLYWYRQTLGQGPEFLTYFQNEAQLEKSRLLSDRFSAERPKGSFSTLEIQRTEQGDSAMYLCASSSGHEQYFGPGTRLTVT.

The CDR3 DNA reads as TGTGCCACCAGCCTAACGGGTCAGCCCCAGCATTTT. Its translation: CATSLTGQPQHF. This sequence joins TRBV24-1 and TRBJ1-5, with D unclear. V was trimmed by 7 bases and J by 6 bases, leaving 9 bases between them. Per germline, CDR1 KGHDR and CDR2 SFDVKD. This CDR3 has 12 residues.

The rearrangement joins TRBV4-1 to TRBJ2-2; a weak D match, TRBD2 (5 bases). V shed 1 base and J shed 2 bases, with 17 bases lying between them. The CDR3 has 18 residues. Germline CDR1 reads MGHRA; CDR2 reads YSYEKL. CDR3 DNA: TGCGCCAGCAGCCAAGGGGTCCGGGGAGCCGCCAACACCGGGGAGCTGTTTTTT. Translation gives CASSQGVRGAANTGELFF.

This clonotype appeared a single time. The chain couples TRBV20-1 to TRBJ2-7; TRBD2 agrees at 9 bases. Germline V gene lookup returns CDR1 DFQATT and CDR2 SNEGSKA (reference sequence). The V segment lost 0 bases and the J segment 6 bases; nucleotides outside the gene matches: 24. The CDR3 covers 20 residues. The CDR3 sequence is CSARDFTGENRNSGRFEQYF. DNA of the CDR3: TGCAGTGCTAGAGATTTCACAGGGGAGAACCGGAATAGCGGGAGATTCGAGCAGTACTTC.

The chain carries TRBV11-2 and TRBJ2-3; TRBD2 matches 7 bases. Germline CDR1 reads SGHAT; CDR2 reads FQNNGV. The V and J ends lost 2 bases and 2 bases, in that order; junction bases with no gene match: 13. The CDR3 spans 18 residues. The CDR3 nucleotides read TGTGCCAGCAGCTTACTCTTGTTAGCGGGCCTAAACACAGATACGCAGTATTTT. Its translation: CASSLLLLAGLNTDTQYF.

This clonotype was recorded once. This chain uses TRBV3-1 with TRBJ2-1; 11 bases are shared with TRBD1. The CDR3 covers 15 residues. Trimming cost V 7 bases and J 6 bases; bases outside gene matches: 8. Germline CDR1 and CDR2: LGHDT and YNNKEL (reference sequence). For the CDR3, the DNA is TGTGCCAGCACCCAGGGGACAGGGGGTCCCAATGAGCAGTTCTTC. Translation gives CASTQGTGGPNEQFF.

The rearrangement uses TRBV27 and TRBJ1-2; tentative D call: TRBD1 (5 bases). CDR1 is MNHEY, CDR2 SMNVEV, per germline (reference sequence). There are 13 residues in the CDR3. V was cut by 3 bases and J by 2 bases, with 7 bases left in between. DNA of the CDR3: TGTGCCAGCAGTTTCGAGGGGAACTATGGCTACACCTTC. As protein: CASSFEGNYGYTF.

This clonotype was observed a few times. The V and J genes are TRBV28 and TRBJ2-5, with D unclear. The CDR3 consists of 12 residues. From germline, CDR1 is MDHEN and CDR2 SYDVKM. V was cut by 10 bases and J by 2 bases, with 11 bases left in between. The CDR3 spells CATFNEQETQYF. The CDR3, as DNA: TGTGCCACCTTTAATGAACAAGAGACCCAGTACTTC. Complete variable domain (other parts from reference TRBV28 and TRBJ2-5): DVKVTQSSRYLVKRTGEKVFLECVQDMDHENMFWYRQDPGLGLRLIYFSYDVKMKEKGDIPEGYSVSREKKERFSLILESASTNQTSMYLCATFNEQETQYFGPGTRLLVL.